This T cell receptor beta chain was observed in a study of cytomegalovirus exposure and HLA in healthy donors. Researchers ran the PCR with 60 Vbeta and 13 Jbeta primers. Only in-frame clones appear in the TCRdb table, and some are missing; sequencing was by immunoSEQ multiplex PCR. The sample yields some 150,000 clones, approximately 80% seen once. The trim removed 5 bases at V and 8 bases at J, leaving 12 bases unmatched. In germline, CDR1 is MNHEY, CDR2 SMNVEV (reference sequence). The CDR3 covers 15 residues. The TCR originated in a woman aged 40 to 49 in good health and CMV-seropositive. V is TRBV27 and J is TRBJ1-5, with TRBD1 matching 7 bases. The specimen sequenced was PBMCs. The CDR3 DNA reads as TGTGCCAGCAGTAGGGACAGCCTAAAGTTAGAGCCCCAGCATTTT. Translation: CASSRDSLKLEPQHF.